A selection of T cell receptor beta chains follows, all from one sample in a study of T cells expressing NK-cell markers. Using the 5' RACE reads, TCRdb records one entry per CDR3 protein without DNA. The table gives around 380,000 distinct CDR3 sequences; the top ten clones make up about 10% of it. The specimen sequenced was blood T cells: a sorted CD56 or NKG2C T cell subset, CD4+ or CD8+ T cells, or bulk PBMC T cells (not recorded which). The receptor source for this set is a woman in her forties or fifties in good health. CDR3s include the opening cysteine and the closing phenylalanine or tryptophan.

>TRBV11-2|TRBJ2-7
CASSPSGGPEQYF
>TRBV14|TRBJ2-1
CASSQTSRGVEQFF
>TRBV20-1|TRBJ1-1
CSARGSGGTDTEAFF
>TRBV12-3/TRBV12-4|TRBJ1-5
CASSQPHRDGGQPQHF
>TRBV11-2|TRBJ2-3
CASSLERRARTDTQYF
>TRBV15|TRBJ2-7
CATSREGGGAYEQYF
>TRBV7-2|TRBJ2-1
CASSSRSGSKGQFF
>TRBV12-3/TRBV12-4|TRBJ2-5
CASSPSEETQYF
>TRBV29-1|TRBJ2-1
CSGGQAIFYEQFF
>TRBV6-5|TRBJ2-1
CASSYYWSVLSYNEQFF
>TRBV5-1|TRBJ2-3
CASSPNSGDTQYF
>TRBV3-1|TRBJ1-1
CASSQDPGVGFVFF
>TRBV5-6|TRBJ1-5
CASSSRRLGSNQPQHF
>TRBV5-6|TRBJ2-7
CASSPDRDGPPYEQYF
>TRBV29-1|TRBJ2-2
CSVEGAGGELFF
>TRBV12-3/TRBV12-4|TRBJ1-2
CASSDSGRSYGYTF
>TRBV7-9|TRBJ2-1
CASSLVASGRRDEQFF
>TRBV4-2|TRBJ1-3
CASSQVSSGNTIYF
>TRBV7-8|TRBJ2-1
CASSLAGGGAKYNEQFF
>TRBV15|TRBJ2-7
CATSKGIAGGVHEQYF
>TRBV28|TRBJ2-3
CASSPWGGGSTDTQYF
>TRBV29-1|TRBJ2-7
CSVEIQGQAYEQYF
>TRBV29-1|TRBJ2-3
CSVPRTSGVTDTQYF
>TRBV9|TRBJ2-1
CASSVKAGGMVEQFF
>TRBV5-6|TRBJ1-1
CASSLAEGGRRATEAFF
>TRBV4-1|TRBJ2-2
CASSHKDRDRELFF
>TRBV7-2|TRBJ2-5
CASSPHAGGGAQYF
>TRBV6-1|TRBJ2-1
CASPSGPLGDEQFF
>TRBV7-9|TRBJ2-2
CASRRALGLARPNTGELFF
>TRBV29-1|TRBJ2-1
CSGRDGLGNEQFF
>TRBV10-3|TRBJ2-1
CAISPGAPRGNEQFF
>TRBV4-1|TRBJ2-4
CASSQATGRAAALQYF
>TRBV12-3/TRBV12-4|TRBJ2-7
CASSFQGAYEQYF
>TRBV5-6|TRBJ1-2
CASSPRHLYGYTF
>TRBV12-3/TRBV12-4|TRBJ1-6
CASSAPTGHNSPLHF
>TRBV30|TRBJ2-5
CAWIVASGTQYF
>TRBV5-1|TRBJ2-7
CASTGTLLAEQYF
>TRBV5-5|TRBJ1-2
CASSLADNYGYTF
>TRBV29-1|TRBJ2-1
CSTTSNNEQFF
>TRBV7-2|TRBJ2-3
CASSLEGTSGSRNTQYF
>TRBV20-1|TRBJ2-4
CSARNSGRLNIQYF
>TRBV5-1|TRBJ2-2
CASSPRTDGAGELFF
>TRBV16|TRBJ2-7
CASSQGPLDIGSYEQYF
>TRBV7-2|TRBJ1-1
CASSRDRQGWTFF
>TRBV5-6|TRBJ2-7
CASSLGRGLYEQYF
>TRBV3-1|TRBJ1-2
CATGPQGDGYTF
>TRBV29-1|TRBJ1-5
CSGRGTNGPQHF
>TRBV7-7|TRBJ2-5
CASSPMGLPQETQYF
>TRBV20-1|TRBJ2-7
CSARERFGDYEQYF
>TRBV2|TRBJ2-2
CASRDAAGWTGELFF
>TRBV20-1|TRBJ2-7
CSARAASGRAVHEQYF
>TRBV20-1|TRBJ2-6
CSAREDPVFGANVLTF
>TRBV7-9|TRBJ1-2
CASSSGLTYGYTF
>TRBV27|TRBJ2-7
CASSPADRGNEQYF
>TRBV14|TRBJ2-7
CATQGLAGDEQYF